The sequence of this TCR beta chain was determined in a study of OX40 agonist ivuxolimab in advanced cancers. Looking at the study overall: Aged roughly 20 to 79 with a mean of around 60 years, they were almost 85% male. Study-level points and caveats: At 0.1-3.0 mg/kg, partial responders had clonal expansion among the lowest observed.

Produced via immunoSEQ multiplex PCR; TCRdb's table is partial and in-frame only. This table holds some 86,000 clones, approximately 92% found once. This clone is medium-sized by share. Its antigen is not identified. The V end lost 7 bases, the J end lost 1 base, and 16 bases lay between the germline ends. Germline V gene data show CDR1 as LNHDA and CDR2 as SQIVND (reference sequence). The CDR3 contains 15 residues. The source of this sequence is an adult with an advanced solid tumor such as melanoma, head and neck, liver or kidney cancer. The sample in question was CD4+ or CD8+ T cells sorted from blood, obtained in a trial of the OX40 agonist ivuxolimab. The chain couples TRBV19 to TRBJ1-2; no reliable D call. The CDR3 loop reads CASKRNPLFNYGYTF. CDR3 DNA sequence: TGTGCCAGTAAACGGAATCCCCTCTTTAACTATGGCTACACCTTC. Using reference TRBV19 and TRBJ1-2 for the parts outside the CDR3, the full variable domain is DGGITQSPKYLFRKEGQNVTLSCEQNLNHDAMYWYRQDPGQGLRLIYYSQIVNDFQKGDIAEGYSVSREKKESFPLTVTSAQKNPTAFYLCASKRNPLFNYGYTFGSGTRLTVV.